This TCR beta chain is from a study of identical twins. Study-level points and caveats: Surplus twin overlap in beta out-of-frame sequences was less pronounced.

TCRdb recomputed calls from the 5' RACE reads with MiXCR, one row per CDR3 protein. The sample lists about 450,000 distinct CDR3 sequences, less than 20% occurring once. Per germline, CDR1 DFQATT and CDR2 SNEGSKA (reference sequence). The CDR3 totals 12 residues. Trimming stripped 5 bases from V and 0 bases from J, with 5 bases between. This clonotype was seen at least ten times. Its specificity is not known. Sequencing was performed on naive T cells sorted from blood. The sequence was collected from a man over 45 in good health. The V gene is TRBV20-1, the J gene TRBJ1-5; maybe TRBD1 (5 bases). DNA of the CDR3: TGCAGTGCTCAGGGTAGCAATCAGCCCCAGCATTTT. Protein product: CSAQGSNQPQHF.